This entry concerns a single TCR beta chain. Its antigen is undetermined. The sample belongs to a study of response to subunit inactivated influenza vaccine. The study's findings and limits: Every seasonal influenza vaccination brings in few new T cells, the authors suggested.

Via MiXCR, TCRdb re-called the RT-PCR reads, giving one row per CDR3 protein. The sample consists of roughly 670,000 distinct CDR3 sequences, 14% of them appearing once. The sample in question was PBMCs from blood, obtained 14 to 15 days before vaccination. This TCR was sampled from a man aged 50-60 years who received an inactivated influenza vaccine.

CDR3 protein: CSARDHRDGNQPQHF. The CDR3 nucleotides are TGCAGTGCTAGAGATCACAGGGATGGCAATCAGCCCCAGCATTTT. This rearrangement joins TRBV20-1 to TRBJ1-5, with D possibly matching TRBD1 (6 bases). This CDR3 spans 15 amino acids. Per germline, CDR1 DFQATT and CDR2 SNEGSKA (reference sequence). Trimming took 0 bases from V and 2 from J, leaving 11 bases between them.